This TCR beta chain was captured by sequencing in a study of T cells in Graves' hyperthyroidism and ophthalmopathy. The CDR3 has 18 amino acids. J lost 6 bases, V lost 3 bases, and 17 bases had no gene match. Germline loops: CDR1 SQVTM, CDR2 ANQGSEA. Template material for amplifying TCR beta CDR3 regions consisted of RNA transcripts. A set of HTBI primers served as the primers for a first-round RT-PCR of the TCR CDR3. TCRdb re-called the multiplex PCR reads with MiXCR, one entry per CDR3 protein. Here the sample spans about 360,000 distinct CDR3 sequences, under 15% being singletons. This clonotype originated in a woman aged 18-29 years with Graves' hyperthyroidism. This chain connects TRBV29-1 to TRBJ2-1; 10 nucleotides align to TRBD1. What was sequenced was blood. The CDR3 DNA reads TGCAGCGTTGAGGACAGGGGGACTAAGTACAGTCGGGCCAATGAGCAGTTCTTC. Translation: CSVEDRGTKYSRANEQFF.